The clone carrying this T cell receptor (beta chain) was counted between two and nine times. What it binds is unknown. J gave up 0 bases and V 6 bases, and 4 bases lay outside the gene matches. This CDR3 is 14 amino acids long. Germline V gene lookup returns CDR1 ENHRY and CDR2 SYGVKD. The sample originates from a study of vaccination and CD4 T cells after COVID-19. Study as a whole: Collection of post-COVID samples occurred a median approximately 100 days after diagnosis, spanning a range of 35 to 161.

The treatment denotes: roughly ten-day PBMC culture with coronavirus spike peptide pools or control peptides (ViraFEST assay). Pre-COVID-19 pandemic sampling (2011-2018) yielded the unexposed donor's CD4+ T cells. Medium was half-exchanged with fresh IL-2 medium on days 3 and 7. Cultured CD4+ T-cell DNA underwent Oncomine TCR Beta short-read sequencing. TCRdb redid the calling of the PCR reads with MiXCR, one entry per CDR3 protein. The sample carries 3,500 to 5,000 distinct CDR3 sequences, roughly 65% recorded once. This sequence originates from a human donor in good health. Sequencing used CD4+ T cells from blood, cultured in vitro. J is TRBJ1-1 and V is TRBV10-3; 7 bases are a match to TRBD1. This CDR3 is CAIRPGTVNTEAFF. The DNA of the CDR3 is TGTGCCATCAGGCCCGGGACAGTGAACACTGAAGCTTTCTTT.